This T cell receptor (beta chain) was retrieved from a study of early T cells in non-severe SARS-CoV-2 infection. Germline V gene lookup returns CDR1 KGHSH and CDR2 LQKENI. The CDR3 runs 14 residues. Trimming left V 2 bases short and J 1 base short, with 8 bases between. Individual cDNA molecules received unique molecular identifiers. TCRdb independently ran MiXCR on the 5' RACE reads; one entry per CDR3 protein. The table lists tens of thousands of distinct CDR3 sequences, around 12% of them singletons. In this sample, this clonotype turned up many times. Sequenced input: whole blood. This chain connects TRBV18 to TRBJ1-1; a weak D match, TRBD1 (6 bases). The TCR was taken from an adult who was a healthcare worker with PCR-confirmed SARS-CoV-2 infection or an uninfected control (not recorded which). The CDR3 spells CASSPNRANTEAFF. The CDR3 DNA sequence: TGTGCCAGCTCACCAAACAGGGCGAACACTGAAGCTTTCTTT.